This T cell receptor (beta chain) was captured by sequencing in a study of cytomegalovirus exposure and HLA in healthy donors. It was with 60 Vbeta and 13 Jbeta primers that the PCR ran. Some clones are missing from TCRdb's copy, which holds only in-frame ones; the method was immunoSEQ multiplex PCR. The repertoire holds approximately 170,000 clones, with 70% to 80% as singletons. This clone has just a few counts. Its matching antigen is unknown. Points from the study as a whole: A highly shared variant cluster was judged a likely technical artifact. In a later analysis, the majority of CMV-associated beta chains seemingly showed HLA restriction. Later examination showed HLA-associated TCR beta chains had greater clonal expansion than equally common others.

This CDR3 comprises 16 residues. The germline V gene encodes CDR1 KGHSH and CDR2 LQKENI. The V and J ends lost 4 bases and 5 bases, in that order; junction bases with no gene match: 9. The chain carries TRBV18 and TRBJ1-5, with 9 positions matching TRBD1. This clonotype was obtained from a woman aged 50 to 60 in good health and CMV-seronegative. Sample: PBMCs. CDR3 coding DNA: TGTGCCAGCTCACACACCGGGGACAGGGATTATCAGCCCCAGCATTTT. It codes for CASSHTGDRDYQPQHF.